This TCR beta chain derives from a study of T cell responses to AZD1222 COVID-19 vaccine. About this clone itself: The antigen remains unidentified.

General study points: The span of vaccine-associated CD4 TCRs extended across spike, with dominance at 160-218 and 743-854. Only a handful of AZD1222 recipients tested seropositive at baseline.

CDR1 is SGHRS, CDR2 YFSETQ, per germline. J gave up 7 bases and V 4 bases, and 9 bases lay outside the gene matches. This CDR3 is 15 amino acids long. Data came from immunoSEQ multiplex PCR; TCRdb stores just in-frame clones and leaves some out. This sample has over 110,000 clones, with about 92% found just once. The sequence derives from an adult in good health. The chain carries TRBV5-1 and TRBJ1-4, with 8 bases matching TRBD1. The input for sequencing was peripheral blood, taken on day 0 of AZD1222 vaccination. CDR3 sequence: CASSPQGAIVEKLFF. In DNA form, the CDR3 reads TGCGCCAGCAGCCCTCAGGGGGCGATTGTTGAAAAACTGTTTTTT.